This section outlines one T cell receptor (beta chain) sequence together with its context. The repertoire was sequenced with immunoSEQ multiplex PCR; TCRdb's copy has only in-frame clones and lacks some. The sample lists about 250,000 clones, 70% to 85% occurring once. The data derive from a study of blood T cell repertoires in COVID-19. CDR1 is MDHEN and CDR2 is SYDVKM in the germline V gene. The V gene end was trimmed by 3 bases and the J gene end by 2 bases; junction bases not matched to a gene: 9. This CDR3 is built from 17 residues. Sample: peripheral blood. The source is a woman between 40 and 55 years old with active or convalescent COVID-19. The chain recombines TRBV28 with TRBJ2-2; 7 bases align to TRBD1. DNA of the CDR3: TGTGCCAGCAGTTTGCCGACAGGGCCCCCCAACACCGGGGAGCTGTTTTTT. Its translation is CASSLPTGPPNTGELFF.